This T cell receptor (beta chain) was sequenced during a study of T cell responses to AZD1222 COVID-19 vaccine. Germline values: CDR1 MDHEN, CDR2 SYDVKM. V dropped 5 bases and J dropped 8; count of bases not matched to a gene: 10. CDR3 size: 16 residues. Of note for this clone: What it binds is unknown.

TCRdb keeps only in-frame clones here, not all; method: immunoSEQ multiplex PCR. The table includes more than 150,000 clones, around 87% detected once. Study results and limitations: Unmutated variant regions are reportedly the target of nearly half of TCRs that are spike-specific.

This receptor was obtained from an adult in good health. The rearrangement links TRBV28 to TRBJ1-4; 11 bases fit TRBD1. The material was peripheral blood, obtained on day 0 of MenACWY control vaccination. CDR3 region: CASSPGTGGFGEKLFF. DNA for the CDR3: TGTGCCAGCAGTCCCGGGACAGGGGGTTTCGGGGAAAAACTGTTTTTT.